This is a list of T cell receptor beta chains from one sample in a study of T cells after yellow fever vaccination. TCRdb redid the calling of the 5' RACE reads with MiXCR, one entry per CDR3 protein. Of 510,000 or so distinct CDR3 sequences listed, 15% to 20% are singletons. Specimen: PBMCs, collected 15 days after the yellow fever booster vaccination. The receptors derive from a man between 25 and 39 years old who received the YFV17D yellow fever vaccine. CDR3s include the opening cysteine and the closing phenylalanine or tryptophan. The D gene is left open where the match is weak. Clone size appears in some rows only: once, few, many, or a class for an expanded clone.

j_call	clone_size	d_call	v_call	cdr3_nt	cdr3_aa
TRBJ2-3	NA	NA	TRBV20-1	TGCAGTGCAGGGGGGGATCCCACAGATACGCAGTATTTT	CSAGGDPTDTQYF
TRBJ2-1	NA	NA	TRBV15	TGTGCCACCAGCAGTGGGCGAAGCTCCTACAATGAGCAGTTCTTC	CATSSGRSSYNEQFF
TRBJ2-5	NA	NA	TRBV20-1	TGCAGTGCTAGACCGGAGTCTAGTCGAGAGACCCAGTACTTC	CSARPESSRETQYF
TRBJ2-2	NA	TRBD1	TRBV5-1	TGCGCCAGCAGCTTCCAGGGACAGGGGATCGAGGCCGGGGAGCTGTTTTTT	CASSFQGQGIEAGELFF
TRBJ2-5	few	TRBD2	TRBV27	TGTGCCAGCAGCTCACTCCTAGCGGGAGGCCCCCAAGAGACCCAGTACTTC	CASSSLLAGGPQETQYF
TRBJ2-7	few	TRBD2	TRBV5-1	TGCGCCAGCAGCCAGGGCCGGGACTACCGCTACGAGCAGTACTTC	CASSQGRDYRYEQYF
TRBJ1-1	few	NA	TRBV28	TGTGCCAGCAGCTCCTGGGGTCAATTGACTGAAGCTTTCTTT	CASSSWGQLTEAFF
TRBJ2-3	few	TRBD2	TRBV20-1	TGCAGTGCAAATAACCCTAGCGGGGTCACAGATACGCAGTATTTT	CSANNPSGVTDTQYF
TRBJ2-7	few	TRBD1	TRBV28	TGTGCCAGCAGTTTATTGCGGACAGGGACCTCCTACGAGCAGTACTTC	CASSLLRTGTSYEQYF
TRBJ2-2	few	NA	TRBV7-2	TGTGCCAGCAGCTTAGGGACCGGCGGGGAGCTGTTTTTT	CASSLGTGGELFF
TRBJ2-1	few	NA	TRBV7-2	TGTGCCAGCAGCTTAGCATCCAGGGTTAATGAGCAGTTCTTC	CASSLASRVNEQFF
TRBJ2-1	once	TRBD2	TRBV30	TGTGCCAGTATCAGACTAGCGGGAGCCAATGAGCAGTTCTTC	CASIRLAGANEQFF
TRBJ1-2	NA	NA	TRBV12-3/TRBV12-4	TGTGCCAGCATCAACGCGGCAGGGTATAATGGCTACACCTTC	CASINAAGYNGYTF
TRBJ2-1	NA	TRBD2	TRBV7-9	TGTGCCAGCAGCCCGAGGGGCGGGAGCTCCTACAATGAGCAGTTCTTC	CASSPRGGSSYNEQFF
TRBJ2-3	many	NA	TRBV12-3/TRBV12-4	TGTGCCAGCAGTAGGTCAGATACGCAGTATTTT	CASSRSDTQYF
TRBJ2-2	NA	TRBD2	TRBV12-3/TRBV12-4	TGTGCCAGCATTCCCGGGACTAGCGGGAGGGCCAACGGCGGGGAGCTGTTTTTT	CASIPGTSGRANGGELFF
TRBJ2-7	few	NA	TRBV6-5	TGTGCCAGCAGTTACGGGGGGACTTCCGAGCAGTACTTC	CASSYGGTSEQYF
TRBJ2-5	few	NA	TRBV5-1	TGCGCCAGCAGCTCCTCAGGAGTACAAGAGACCCAGTACTTC	CASSSSGVQETQYF
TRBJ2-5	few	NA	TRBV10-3	TGTGCCATCAGCGCCGCTAGGGGTCAAGAGACCCAGTACTTC	CAISAARGQETQYF
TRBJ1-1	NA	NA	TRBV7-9	TGTGCCAGCACACCGGGGGGATCCACTGAAGCTTTCTTT	CASTPGGSTEAFF
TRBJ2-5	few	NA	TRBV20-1	TGCAGTGCTAGTAAGAGGGGCAGGGAGGAGACCCAGTACTTC	CSASKRGREETQYF
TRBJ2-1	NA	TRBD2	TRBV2	TGTGCCAGCATACTAGCGGGAGGGCCCCATGAGCAGTTCTTC	CASILAGGPHEQFF
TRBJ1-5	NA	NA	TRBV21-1	TGTGCCAGCAGCACCCCCCGGGAGGTCCGTCAGCCCCAGCATTTT	CASSTPREVRQPQHF
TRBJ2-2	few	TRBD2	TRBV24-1	TGTGCCACCAGTGAGCCGGGAGGAGGCACCGGGGAGCTGTTTTTT	CATSEPGGGTGELFF
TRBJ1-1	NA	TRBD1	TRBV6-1	TGTGCCAGCAGGTCCGACAGGGGATGGAACACTGAAGCTTTCTTT	CASRSDRGWNTEAFF
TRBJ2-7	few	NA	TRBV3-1	TGTGCCAGCAGTCGAGACCTCGATGGCGAGCAGTACTTC	CASSRDLDGEQYF